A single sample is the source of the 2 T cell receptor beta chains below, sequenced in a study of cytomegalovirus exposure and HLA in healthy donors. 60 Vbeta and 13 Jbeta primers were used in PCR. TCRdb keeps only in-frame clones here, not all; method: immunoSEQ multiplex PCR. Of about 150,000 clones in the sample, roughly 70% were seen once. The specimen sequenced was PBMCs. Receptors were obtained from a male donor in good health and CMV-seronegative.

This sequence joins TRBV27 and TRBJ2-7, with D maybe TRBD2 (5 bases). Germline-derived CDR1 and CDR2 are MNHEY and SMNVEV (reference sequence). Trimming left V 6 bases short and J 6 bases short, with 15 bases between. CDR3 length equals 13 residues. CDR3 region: CASSHGLFGEQYF. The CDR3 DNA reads TGTGCCAGCAGCCATGGACTTTTTGGCGAGCAGTACTTC.

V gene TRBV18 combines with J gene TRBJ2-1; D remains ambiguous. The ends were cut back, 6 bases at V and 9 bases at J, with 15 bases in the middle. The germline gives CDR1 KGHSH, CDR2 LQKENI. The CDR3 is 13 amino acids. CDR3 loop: CASSPMIGGEQFF. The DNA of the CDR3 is TGTGCCAGCTCTCCAATGATTGGCGGTGAGCAGTTCTTC. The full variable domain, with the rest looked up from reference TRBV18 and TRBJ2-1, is NAGVMQNPRHLVRRRGQEARLRCSPMKGHSHVYWYRQLPEEGLKFMVYLQKENIIDESGMPKERFSAEFPKEGPSILRIQQVVRGDSAAYFCASSPMIGGEQFFGPGTRLTVL.